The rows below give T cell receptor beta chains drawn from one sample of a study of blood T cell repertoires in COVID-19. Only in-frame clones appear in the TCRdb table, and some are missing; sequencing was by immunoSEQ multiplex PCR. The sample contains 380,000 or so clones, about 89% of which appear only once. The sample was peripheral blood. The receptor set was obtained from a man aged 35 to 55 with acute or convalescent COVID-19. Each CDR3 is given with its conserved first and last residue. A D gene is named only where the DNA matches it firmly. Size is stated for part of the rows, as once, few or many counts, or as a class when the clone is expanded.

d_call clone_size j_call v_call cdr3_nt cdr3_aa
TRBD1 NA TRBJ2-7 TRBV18 TGTGCCAGCTCACCACGGGGACAGGGTTACAGGGAGCAGTACTTC CASSPRGQGYREQYF
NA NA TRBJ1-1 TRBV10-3 TGTGCCACCGGTACAGCCGGGGGTGAAGCTTTCTTT CATGTAGGEAFF
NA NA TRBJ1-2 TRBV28 TGTGCCAGCAGTTTCCAAACGGGGGGTAGTAACTATGGCTACACCTTC CASSFQTGGSNYGYTF
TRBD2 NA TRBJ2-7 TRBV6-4 TGTGCCAGCAGGGCTTGGCTAGCGGTTACCTCCTACGAGCAGTACTTC CASRAWLAVTSYEQYF
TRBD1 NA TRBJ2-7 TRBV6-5 TGTGCCAGCAGAGGGGACAGGGGGCGATTCGGCGAGCAGTACTTC CASRGDRGRFGEQYF
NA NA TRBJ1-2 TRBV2 TGTGCCAGCAGTGAAGACGGTAACTATGGCTACACCTTC CASSEDGNYGYTF
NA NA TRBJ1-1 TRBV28 TGTGCCAGCGCCCCCGGGACATCCGTTTACACTGAAGCTTTCTTT CASAPGTSVYTEAFF
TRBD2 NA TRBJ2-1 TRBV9 TGTGCCAGCAGCGCACTAGCGGGAGGGGGGTACAATGAGCAGTTCTTC CASSALAGGGYNEQFF
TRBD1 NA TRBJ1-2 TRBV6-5 TGTGCCAGCACCAGAGGAGGTCAGGGGGATAATGGCTACACCTTC CASTRGGQGDNGYTF
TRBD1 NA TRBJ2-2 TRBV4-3 TGCGCCAGCAGCCAAGCCTCCGGGACAGGGGGCCCCGGGGAGCTGTTTTTT CASSQASGTGGPGELFF
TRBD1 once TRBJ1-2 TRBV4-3 TGCGCCAGCAGCCAGACTCAGGGGGTTTGGTATGGCTACACCTTC CASSQTQGVWYGYTF
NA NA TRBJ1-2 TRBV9 TGTGCCAGCAGCGTAGCCAGTGCCAACTATGGCTACACCTTC CASSVASANYGYTF
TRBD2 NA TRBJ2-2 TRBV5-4 TGTGCCAGCAGCCCGGGACTAGCGATAAACACCGGGGAGCTGTTTTTT CASSPGLAINTGELFF
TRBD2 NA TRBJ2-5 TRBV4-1 TGCGCCAGCAGCCAAGTGGTAGCGGGGGCCCTCCAAGAGACCCAGTACTTC CASSQVVAGALQETQYF
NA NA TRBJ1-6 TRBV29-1 TGCAGCGTTGAAATCGGGAAAGCCCTCCACTTT CSVEIGKALHF
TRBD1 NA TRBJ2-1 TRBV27 TGTGCCAGCACCTCCGGGACAGGCTACAATGAGCAGTTCTTC CASTSGTGYNEQFF
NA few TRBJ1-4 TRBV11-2 TGTGCCAGCAGCCTAAGGCAGGGCCGGGTGTTTTTT CASSLRQGRVFF
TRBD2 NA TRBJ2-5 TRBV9 TGTGCCAGCAGCGTAGGCCGAGACGGAGCGGGGGCAGGGGAGACCCAGTACTTC CASSVGRDGAGAGETQYF
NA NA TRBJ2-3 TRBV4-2 TGTGCCAGCAGCCAAGATCCGGGTAGTGGGACAGATACGCAGTATTTT CASSQDPGSGTDTQYF
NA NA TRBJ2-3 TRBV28 TGTGCCAGCTCGGACAGTGCAGGTACAGATACGCAGTATTTT CASSDSAGTDTQYF
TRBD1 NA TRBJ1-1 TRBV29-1 TGCAGCGTGTCCAGGGGCAGGGGGGTAAACACTGAAGCTTTCTTT CSVSRGRGVNTEAFF
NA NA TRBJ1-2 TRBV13 TGTGCCAGCAGCTTAACTTTAAGCGCTACGCTACCCTCGCCATCTGGCTACACCTTC CASSLTLSATLPSPSGYTF
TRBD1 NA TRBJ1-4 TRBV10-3 TGTGCCATCAGTGCCGGGACAGGGGGCGCGAAACTGTTTTTT CAISAGTGGAKLFF
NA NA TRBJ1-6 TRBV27 TGTGCCAGCAGTTTTCAGGGGTCTAGCTCCTATAATTCACCCCTCCACTTT CASSFQGSSSYNSPLHF
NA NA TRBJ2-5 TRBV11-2 TGTGCCAGCAGCTTTGGTGGGGGGGCCGATGAGACCCAGTACTTC CASSFGGGADETQYF
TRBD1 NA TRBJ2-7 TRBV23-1 TGCGCCAGCAGTCAATCCTTTGGACAGGGTCGATGCTACTACGAGCAGTACTTC CASSQSFGQGRCYYEQYF
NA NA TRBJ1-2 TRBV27 TGTGCCAGCAGTAGACGTAGGGGGTCTAACTATGGCTACACCTTC CASSRRRGSNYGYTF
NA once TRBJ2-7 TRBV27 TGTGCCAGCAGTTTAACGGCCACGGGCGAGCAGTACTTC CASSLTATGEQYF
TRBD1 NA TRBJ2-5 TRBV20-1 TGCAGTGCTAGTTGGGCCACAGGGGAAGAGACCCAGTACTTC CSASWATGEETQYF
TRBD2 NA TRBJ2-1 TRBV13 TGTGCCAGCAGCTTCACTAGCGGGAGCAGTGAGCAGTTCTTC CASSFTSGSSEQFF
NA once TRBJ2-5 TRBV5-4 TGTGCCAGCAGTCGGCAGGTATCCCAAGAGACCCAGTACTTC CASSRQVSQETQYF
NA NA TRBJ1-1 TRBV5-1 TGCGCCAGCAGCTTGGGGCAGGCGAACACTGAAGCTTTCTTT CASSLGQANTEAFF
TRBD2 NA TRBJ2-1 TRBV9 TGTGCCAGCAGCGTTTTTAGCGGGGGGGCCGTCAATGAGCAGTTCTTC CASSVFSGGAVNEQFF
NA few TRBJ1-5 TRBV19 TGTGCCAGTAGTATCGGGTCCCCCTACAATCAGCCCCAGCATTTT CASSIGSPYNQPQHF
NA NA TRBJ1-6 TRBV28 TGTGCCAGCAGTTGGGCAGGGGCCTATTCGACCCTCCACTTT CASSWAGAYSTLHF
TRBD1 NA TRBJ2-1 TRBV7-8 TGTGCCAGCAGCTCTAGTGGTGGACAGGGGAGATACAATGAGCAGTTCTTC CASSSSGGQGRYNEQFF
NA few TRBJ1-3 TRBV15 TGTGCCACCAGCAGAGATCGCAGGGCGGACACCATATATTTT CATSRDRRADTIYF
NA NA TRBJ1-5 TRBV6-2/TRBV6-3 TGTGCCAGCAGTTTTCCAGGGTATAGCAATCAGCCCCAGCATTTT CASSFPGYSNQPQHF
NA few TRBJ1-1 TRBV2 TGTGCCAGCAGTGTCTCTGTAAACACTGAAGCTTTCTTT CASSVSVNTEAFF
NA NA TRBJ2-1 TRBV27 TGTGCCAGCAGTTTGCGCAGGGGGGCATCGCATGAGCAGTTCTTC CASSLRRGASHEQFF
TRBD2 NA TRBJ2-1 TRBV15 TGTGCCACCAGCAGAGAGAATAGCGGGGGGGCGCGGCAGTTCTTC CATSRENSGGARQFF
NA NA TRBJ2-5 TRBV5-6 TGTGCCAGCAGCCGCGTTGGCCTAGTGCAAGAGACCCAGTACTTC CASSRVGLVQETQYF
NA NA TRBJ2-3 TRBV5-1 TGCGCCAGCAGCTTGGCCGGGCAGGGCCCAGATACGCAGTATTTT CASSLAGQGPDTQYF
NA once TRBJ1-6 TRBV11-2 TGTGCCAGCAGCACCCAGACACTTAATTCACCCCTCCACTTT CASSTQTLNSPLHF
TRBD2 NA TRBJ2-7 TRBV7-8 TGTGCCAGCAGCTTAGGGACTAGCGGGAGGCGCGAGCAGTACTTC CASSLGTSGRREQYF
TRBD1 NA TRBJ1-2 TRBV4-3 TGCGCCAGCAGCCAAGAAATAAGGGACAGGGAATATGGCTACACCTTC CASSQEIRDREYGYTF
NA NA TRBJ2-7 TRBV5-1 TGCGCCAGCAGCTTGGACCGGGTTGGAACCTCCGAGCAGTACTTC CASSLDRVGTSEQYF
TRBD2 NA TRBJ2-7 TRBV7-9 TGTGCCAGCAGCTTTGGGAGGGCCTCCTACGAGCAGTACTTC CASSFGRASYEQYF
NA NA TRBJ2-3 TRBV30 TGTGCCTGGAGATTCCAGGGAAGAGGCACAGATACGCAGTATTTT CAWRFQGRGTDTQYF
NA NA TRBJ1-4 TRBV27 TGTGCCAGCAGTTTATACCAGACAAATGAAAAACTGTTTTTT CASSLYQTNEKLFF
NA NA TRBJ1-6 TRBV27 TGTGCCAGCAGTTTCATCCTTACGGGTTCACCCCTCCACTTT CASSFILTGSPLHF
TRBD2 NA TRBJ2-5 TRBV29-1 TGCAGCGCTGAACGACTAGCGGGAGGGCCGGCCGAGACCCAGTACTTC CSAERLAGGPAETQYF
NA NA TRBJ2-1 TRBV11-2 TGTGCCAGCAGCATCTACCCGCGGGGCAATGAGCAGTTCTTC CASSIYPRGNEQFF
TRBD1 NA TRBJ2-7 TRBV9 TGTGCCAGCAGCGCCCGGACAGGGTCTGACGAGCAGTACTTC CASSARTGSDEQYF
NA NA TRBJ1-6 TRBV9 TGTGCCAGCAGCGTAGCCGGACAAAATTCACCCCTCCACTTT CASSVAGQNSPLHF